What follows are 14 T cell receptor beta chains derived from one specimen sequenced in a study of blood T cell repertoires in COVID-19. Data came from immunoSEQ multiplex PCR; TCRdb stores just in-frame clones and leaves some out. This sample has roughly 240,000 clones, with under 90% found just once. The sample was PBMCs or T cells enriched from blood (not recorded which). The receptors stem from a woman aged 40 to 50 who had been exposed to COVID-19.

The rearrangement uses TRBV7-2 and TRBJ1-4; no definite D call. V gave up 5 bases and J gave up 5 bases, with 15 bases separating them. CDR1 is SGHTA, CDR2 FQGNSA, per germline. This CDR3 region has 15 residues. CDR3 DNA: TGTGCCAGCAGCCCCTACGGGGTCTTCAATGAAAAACTGTTTTTT. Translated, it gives CASSPYGVFNEKLFF.

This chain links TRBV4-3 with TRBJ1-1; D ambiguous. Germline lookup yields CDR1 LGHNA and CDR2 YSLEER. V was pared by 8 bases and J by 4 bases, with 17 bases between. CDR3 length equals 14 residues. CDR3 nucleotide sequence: TGCGCCAGCGCCACAGCGGCAGGAGGCACTGAAGCTTTCTTT. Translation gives CASATAAGGTEAFF.

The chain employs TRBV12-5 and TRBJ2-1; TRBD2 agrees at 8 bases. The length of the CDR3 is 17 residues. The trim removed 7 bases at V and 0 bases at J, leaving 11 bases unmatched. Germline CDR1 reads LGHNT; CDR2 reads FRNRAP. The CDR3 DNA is TGTGCTAGTGCCCAGCGGGGGTTTTCCAGCTCCTACAATGAGCAGTTCTTC. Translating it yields CASAQRGFSSSYNEQFF.

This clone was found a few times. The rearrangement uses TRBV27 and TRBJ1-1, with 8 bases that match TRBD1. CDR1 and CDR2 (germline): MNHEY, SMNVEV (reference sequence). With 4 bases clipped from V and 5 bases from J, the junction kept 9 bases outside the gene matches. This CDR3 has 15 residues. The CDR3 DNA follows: TGTGCCAGCAGTTCCTCTACAAACAGGGGGACTGAAGCTTTCTTT. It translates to CASSSSTNRGTEAFF.

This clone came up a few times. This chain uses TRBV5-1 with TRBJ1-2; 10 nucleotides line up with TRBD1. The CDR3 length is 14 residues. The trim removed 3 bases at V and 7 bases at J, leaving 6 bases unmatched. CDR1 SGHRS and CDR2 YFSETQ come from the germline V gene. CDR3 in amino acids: CASSSGTGAVGYTF. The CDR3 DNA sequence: TGCGCCAGCAGCTCAGGGACAGGGGCGGTTGGCTACACCTTC.

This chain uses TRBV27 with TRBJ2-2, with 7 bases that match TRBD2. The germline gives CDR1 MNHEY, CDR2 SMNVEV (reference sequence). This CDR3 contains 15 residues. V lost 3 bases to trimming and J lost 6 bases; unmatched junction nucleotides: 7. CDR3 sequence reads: CASSFDPGRAGELFF. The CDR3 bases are TGTGCCAGCAGTTTTGATCCAGGGAGGGCCGGGGAGCTGTTTTTT.

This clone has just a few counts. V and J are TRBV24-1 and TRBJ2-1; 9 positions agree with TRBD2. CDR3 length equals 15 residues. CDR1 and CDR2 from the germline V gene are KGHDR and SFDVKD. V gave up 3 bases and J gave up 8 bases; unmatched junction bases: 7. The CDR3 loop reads CATSDTGLAIDEQFF. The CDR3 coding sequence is TGTGCCACCAGTGATACCGGACTAGCGATCGATGAGCAGTTCTTC.

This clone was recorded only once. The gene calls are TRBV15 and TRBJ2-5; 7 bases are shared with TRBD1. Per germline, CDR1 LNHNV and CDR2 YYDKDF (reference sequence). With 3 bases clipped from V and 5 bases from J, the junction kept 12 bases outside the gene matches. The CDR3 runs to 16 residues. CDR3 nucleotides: TGTGCCACCAGCAGTCAGGGGACAGCCTTACGGGAGACCCAGTACTTC. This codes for CATSSQGTALRETQYF.

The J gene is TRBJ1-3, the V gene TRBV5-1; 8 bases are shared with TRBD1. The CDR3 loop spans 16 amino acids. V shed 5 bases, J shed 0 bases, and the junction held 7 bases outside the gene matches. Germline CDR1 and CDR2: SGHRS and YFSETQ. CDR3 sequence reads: CASSGGQGSSGNTIYF. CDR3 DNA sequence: TGCGCCAGCAGTGGAGGACAGGGAAGCTCTGGAAACACCATATATTTT.

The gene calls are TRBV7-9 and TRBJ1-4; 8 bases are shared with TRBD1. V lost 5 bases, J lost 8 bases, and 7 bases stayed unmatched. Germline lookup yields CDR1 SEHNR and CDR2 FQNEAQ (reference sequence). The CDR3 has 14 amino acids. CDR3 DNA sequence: TGTGCCAGCAGCCGGGACAGGAGTGGGGAAAAACTGTTTTTT. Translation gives CASSRDRSGEKLFF. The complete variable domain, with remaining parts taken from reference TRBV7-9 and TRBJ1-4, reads DTGVSQNPRHKITKRGQNVTFRCDPISEHNRLYWYRQTLGQGPEFLTYFQNEAQLEKSRLLSDRFSAERPKGSFSTLEIQRTEQGDSAMYLCASSRDRSGEKLFFGSGTQLSVL.

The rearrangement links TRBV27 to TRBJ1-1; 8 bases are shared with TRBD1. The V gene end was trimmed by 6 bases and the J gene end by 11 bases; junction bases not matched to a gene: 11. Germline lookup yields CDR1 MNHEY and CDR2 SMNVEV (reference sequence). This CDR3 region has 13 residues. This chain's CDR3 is CASRMDRELGAFF. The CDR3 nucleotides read TGTGCCAGCAGGATGGACAGGGAGTTAGGGGCTTTCTTT.

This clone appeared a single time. CDR3 amino acids: CASSLNGGEPQHF. The CDR3 DNA reads as TGTGCCAGCAGCTTGAACGGGGGGGAGCCCCAGCATTTT. This rearrangement joins TRBV5-4 to TRBJ1-5; perhaps TRBD1 as D (5 bases). Germline CDR1 reads SGHNT; CDR2 reads YYREEE (reference sequence). V lost 1 base to trimming and J lost 8 bases, with 10 bases between them. The CDR3 is made up of 13 amino acids.

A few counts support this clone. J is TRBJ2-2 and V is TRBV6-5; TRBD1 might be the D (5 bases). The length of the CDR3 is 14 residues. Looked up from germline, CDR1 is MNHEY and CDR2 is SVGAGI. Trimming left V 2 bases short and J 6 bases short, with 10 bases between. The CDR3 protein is CASSYGAGPGELFF. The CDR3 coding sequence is TGTGCCAGCAGTTACGGCGCAGGGCCCGGGGAGCTGTTTTTT.

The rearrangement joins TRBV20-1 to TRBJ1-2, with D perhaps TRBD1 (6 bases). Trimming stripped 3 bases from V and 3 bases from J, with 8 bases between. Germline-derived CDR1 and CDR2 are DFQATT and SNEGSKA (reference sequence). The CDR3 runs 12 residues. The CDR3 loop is CSASRTDYGYTF. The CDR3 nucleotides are TGCAGTGCTAGTCGGACAGACTATGGCTACACCTTC.